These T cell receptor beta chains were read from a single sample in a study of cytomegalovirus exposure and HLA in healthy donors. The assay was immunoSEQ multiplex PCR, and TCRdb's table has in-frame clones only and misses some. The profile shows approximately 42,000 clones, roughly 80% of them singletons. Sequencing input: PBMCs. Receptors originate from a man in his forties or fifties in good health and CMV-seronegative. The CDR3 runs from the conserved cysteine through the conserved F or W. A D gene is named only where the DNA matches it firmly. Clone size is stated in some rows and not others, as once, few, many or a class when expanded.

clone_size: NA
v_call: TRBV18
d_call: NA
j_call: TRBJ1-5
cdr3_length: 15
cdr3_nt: TGTGCCAGCTCACCCATCCAGGGAACCAATCAGCCCCAGCATTTT
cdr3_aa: CASSPIQGTNQPQHF

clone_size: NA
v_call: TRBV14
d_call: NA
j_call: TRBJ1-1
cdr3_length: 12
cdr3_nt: TGTGCCAGCAGCCAAGACCTGCGACAGGCTTTCTTT
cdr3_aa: CASSQDLRQAFF

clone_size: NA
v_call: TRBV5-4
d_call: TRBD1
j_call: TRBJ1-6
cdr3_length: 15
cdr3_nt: TGTGCCAGCAGCTCCGGGACAGGGAATAATTCACCCCTCCACTTT
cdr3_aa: CASSSGTGNNSPLHF

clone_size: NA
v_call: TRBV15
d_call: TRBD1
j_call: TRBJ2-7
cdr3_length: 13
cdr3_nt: TGTGCCACCAGCATCCACACAGGGGGGGAGCAGTACTTC
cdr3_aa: CATSIHTGGEQYF

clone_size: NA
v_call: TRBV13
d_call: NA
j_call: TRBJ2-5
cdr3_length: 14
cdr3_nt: TGTGCCAGCAGCCCTCAGGGTATCCGGGAGACCCAGTACTTC
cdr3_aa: CASSPQGIRETQYF

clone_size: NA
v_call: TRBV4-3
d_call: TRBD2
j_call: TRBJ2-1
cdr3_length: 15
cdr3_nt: TGCGCCAGCAGCCCCCGGGGGGATTCCTACAATGAGCAGTTCTTC
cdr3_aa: CASSPRGDSYNEQFF

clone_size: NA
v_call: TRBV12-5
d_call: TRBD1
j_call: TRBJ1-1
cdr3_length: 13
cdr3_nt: TGTGCTAGTGGTTTAGCAGGGGGAACTGAAGCTTTCTTT
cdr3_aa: CASGLAGGTEAFF

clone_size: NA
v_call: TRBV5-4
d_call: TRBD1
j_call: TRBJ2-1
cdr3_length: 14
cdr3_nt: TGTGCCAGCAGCCCGACAGGGTTTGTCAATGAGCAGTTCTTC
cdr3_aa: CASSPTGFVNEQFF

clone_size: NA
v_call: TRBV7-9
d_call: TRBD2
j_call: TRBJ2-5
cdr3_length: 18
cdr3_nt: TGTGCCAGCAGCTTAGTCGACGGGGGGACGGTGTTTCAAGAGACCCAGTACTTC
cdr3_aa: CASSLVDGGTVFQETQYF

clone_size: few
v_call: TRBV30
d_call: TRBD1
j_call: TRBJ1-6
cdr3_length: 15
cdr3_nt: TGTGCCTGGAGTGTACTTGGACAGGGGAATTCACCCCTCCACTTT
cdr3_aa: CAWSVLGQGNSPLHF

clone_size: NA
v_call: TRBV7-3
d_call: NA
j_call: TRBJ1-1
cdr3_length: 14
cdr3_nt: TGTGCCAGCAGCTTAGGACAGACGAACACTGAAGCTTTCTTT
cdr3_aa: CASSLGQTNTEAFF

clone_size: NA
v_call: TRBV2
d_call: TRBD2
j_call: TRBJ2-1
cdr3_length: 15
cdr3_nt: TGTGCCAGCAGTGAAGAGGCGGGAGGGCCTTTTCAGCAGTTCTTC
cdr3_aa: CASSEEAGGPFQQFF

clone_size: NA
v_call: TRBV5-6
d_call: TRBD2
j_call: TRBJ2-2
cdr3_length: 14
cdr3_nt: TGTGCCAGCAGCCCGGCTGGGGGGGCCGGGGAGCTGTTTTTT
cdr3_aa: CASSPAGGAGELFF

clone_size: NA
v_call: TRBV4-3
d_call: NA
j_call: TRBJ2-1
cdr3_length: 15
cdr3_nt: TGCGCCAGCAGCCAAGACCCCCGTTCCTACAATGAGCAGTTCTTC
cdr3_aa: CASSQDPRSYNEQFF

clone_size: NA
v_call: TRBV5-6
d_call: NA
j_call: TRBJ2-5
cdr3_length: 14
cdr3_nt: TGTGCCAGCAGCAGAGGACAGTATGGGGAGACCCAGTACTTC
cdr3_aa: CASSRGQYGETQYF

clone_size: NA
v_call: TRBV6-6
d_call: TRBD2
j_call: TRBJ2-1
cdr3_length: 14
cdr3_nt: TGTGCCAGCAGTTATGTAGCGGGGGGGGATGAGCAGTTCTTC
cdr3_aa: CASSYVAGGDEQFF

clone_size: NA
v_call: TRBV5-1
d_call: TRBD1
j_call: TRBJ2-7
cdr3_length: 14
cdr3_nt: TGCGCCAGCAGCGAGGGACAGGGGGCAAGAGAGCAGTACTTC
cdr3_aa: CASSEGQGAREQYF

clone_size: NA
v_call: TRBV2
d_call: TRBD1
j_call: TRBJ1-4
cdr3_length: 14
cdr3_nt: TGTGCCAGCACATGGGGACAGGGGGTGGAAAAACTGTTTTTT
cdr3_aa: CASTWGQGVEKLFF

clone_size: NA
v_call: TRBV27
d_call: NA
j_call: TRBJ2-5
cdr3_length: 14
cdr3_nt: TGTGCCAGCAGTTTAGGGACACTCCAGGGGACCCAGTACTTC
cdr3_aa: CASSLGTLQGTQYF

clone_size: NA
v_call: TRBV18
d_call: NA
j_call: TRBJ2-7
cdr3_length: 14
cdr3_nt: TGTGCCAGCTCACCAACAGCAAACTCCTACGGGCAGTACTTC
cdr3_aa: CASSPTANSYGQYF

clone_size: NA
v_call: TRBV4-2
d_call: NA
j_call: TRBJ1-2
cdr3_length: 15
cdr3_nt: TGTGCCAGCAGCCAACCTTCGCAGGGTCTGGACGGCTACACCTTC
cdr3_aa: CASSQPSQGLDGYTF

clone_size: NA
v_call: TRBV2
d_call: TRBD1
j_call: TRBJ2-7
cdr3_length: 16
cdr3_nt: TGTGCCAGCAGTGAAGGGTGGGGACAGGGGGTGTACGAGCAGTACTTC
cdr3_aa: CASSEGWGQGVYEQYF

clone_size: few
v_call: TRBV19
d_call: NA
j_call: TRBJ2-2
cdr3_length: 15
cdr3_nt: TGTGCCAGTAGTATAGGCGGCAGAAACACCGGGGAGCTGTTTTTT
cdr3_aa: CASSIGGRNTGELFF

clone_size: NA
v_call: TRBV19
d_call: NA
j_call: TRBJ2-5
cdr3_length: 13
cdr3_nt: TGTGCCAGTAGTATTCGGGGTCCAGAGACCCAGTACTTC
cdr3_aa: CASSIRGPETQYF

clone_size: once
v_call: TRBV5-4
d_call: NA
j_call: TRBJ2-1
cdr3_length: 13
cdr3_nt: TGTGCCAGCAGAAAGGACAGCTACAATGAGCAGTTCTTC
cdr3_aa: CASRKDSYNEQFF

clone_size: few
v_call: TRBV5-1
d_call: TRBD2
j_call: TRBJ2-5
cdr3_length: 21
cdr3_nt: TGCGCCAGCAGCTCCCCCCCCCGCCGACTAGCGGGGGCCGACTTCTTCGAGACCCAGTACTTC
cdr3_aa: CASSSPPRRLAGADFFETQYF

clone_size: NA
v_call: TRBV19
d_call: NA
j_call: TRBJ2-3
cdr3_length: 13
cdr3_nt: TGTGCCAGTAATAGAGGATTAGCAGATACGCAGTATTTT
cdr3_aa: CASNRGLADTQYF

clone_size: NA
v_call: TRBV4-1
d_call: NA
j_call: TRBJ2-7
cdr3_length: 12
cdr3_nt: TGCGCCAGCAGCCCTACAGGGTACGAGCAGTACTTC
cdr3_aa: CASSPTGYEQYF

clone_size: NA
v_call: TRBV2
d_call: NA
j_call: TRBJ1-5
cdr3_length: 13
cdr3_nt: TGTGCCAGCCACCAGGGGCGAAATCAGCCCCAGCATTTT
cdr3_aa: CASHQGRNQPQHF

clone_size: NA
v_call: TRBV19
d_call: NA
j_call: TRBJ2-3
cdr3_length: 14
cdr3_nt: TGTGCCAGTAGTAACCCACCAGGCGTCGATACGCAGTATTTT
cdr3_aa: CASSNPPGVDTQYF

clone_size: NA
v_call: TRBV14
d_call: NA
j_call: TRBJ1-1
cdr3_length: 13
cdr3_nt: TGTGCCAGCAGCCAAAGCAGGGGATCCCCGTCTCTCTTT
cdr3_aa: CASSQSRGSPSLF

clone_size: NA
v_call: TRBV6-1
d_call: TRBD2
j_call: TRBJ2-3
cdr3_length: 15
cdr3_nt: TGTGCCAGCAGTGATCCAGCGGGGGGGCTAGATACGCAGTATTTT
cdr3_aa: CASSDPAGGLDTQYF

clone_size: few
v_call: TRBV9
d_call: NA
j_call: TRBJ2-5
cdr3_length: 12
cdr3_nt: TGTGCCAGCAGCGTTGAGCCAGAGACCCAGTACTTC
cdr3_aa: CASSVEPETQYF

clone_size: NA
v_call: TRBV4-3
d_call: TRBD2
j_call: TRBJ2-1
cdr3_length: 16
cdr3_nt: TGCGCCAGCAGCCAAGATAGCGGGAACTCCTACAATGAGCAGTTCTTC
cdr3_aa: CASSQDSGNSYNEQFF

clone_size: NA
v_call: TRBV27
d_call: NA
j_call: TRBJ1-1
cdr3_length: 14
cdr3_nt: TGTGCCAGCAGTTTAAAAAGGTGGGAGGGGAGAGCTTTCTTT
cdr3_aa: CASSLKRWEGRAFF

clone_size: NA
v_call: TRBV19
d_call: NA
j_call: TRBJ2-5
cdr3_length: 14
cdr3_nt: TGTGCCAGTAGTAGCCCCGGGGGATCGGAGACCCAGTACTTC
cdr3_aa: CASSSPGGSETQYF

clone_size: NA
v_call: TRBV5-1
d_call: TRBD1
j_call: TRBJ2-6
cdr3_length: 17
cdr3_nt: TGCGCCAGCAGCTCAAGGGGGCCTACTGCTGGGGCCAACGTCCTGACTTTC
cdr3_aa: CASSSRGPTAGANVLTF

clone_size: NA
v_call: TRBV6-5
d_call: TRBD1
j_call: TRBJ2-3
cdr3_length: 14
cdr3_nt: TGTGCCAGCAGTAGGACAGGGGTCGGGGATACGCAGTATTTT
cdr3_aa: CASSRTGVGDTQYF

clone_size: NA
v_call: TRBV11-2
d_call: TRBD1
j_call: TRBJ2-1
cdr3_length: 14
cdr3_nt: TGTGCCAGCAGCGTAGGACAGGGGACGAATGAGCAGTTCTTC
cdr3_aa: CASSVGQGTNEQFF

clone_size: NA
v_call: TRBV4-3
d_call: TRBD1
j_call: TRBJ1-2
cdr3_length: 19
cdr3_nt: TGCGCCAGCAGCCAAGGGGCCGGGACAGGGCTTTTAGGGTTCTGGGGCTACACCTTC
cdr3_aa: CASSQGAGTGLLGFWGYTF